This T cell receptor (beta chain) is from a study of siplizumab effects on memory and regulatory T cells. Study conclusions and caveats: Naive T cells apparently outstripped memory cells in diversity and seemed major alloresponse contributors.

CDR3 length: 14 amino acids. Germline CDR1 and CDR2: LNHDA and SQIVND (reference sequence). Trimming cost V 1 base and J 0 bases, with 4 bases left between them. Using immunoSEQ multiplex PCR, the repertoire was profiled, and TCRdb retains in-frame clones only, with some absent. The sample holds about 87,000 clones, 80% to 90% seen once. As to this clone: Its antigen is still unknown.

The receptor's source is a human donor in good health. The sequencing sample was made of CD4+ T cells sorted from blood. The chain couples TRBV19 to TRBJ2-4, with D unclear. In DNA form, the CDR3 reads TGTGCCAGTAGTATAGCTGTAGCCAAAAACATTCAGTACTTC. Its protein product is CASSIAVAKNIQYF.